The rows below give T cell receptor beta chains drawn from one sample of a study of blood T cell repertoires in COVID-19. TCRdb's table, derived via immunoSEQ multiplex PCR, lists solely in-frame clones and lacks some. The sample consists of tens of thousands of clones, roughly 88% of them appearing once. Sample: peripheral blood. The source of these receptors is a man in his fifties or sixties with active COVID-19. The CDR3 runs from the conserved cysteine through the conserved F or W. Each record gives: V gene, J gene, CDR3 protein.

v_gene: TRBV6-5; j_gene: TRBJ1-1; CDR3aa: CASSYSYMNTEAFF
v_gene: TRBV9; j_gene: TRBJ1-2; CDR3aa: CASTWATANYGYTF
v_gene: TRBV14; j_gene: TRBJ1-1; CDR3aa: CASSLRTGGSAEAFF
v_gene: TRBV29-1; j_gene: TRBJ2-7; CDR3aa: CSVQQGYSGREQYF
v_gene: TRBV28; j_gene: TRBJ2-2; CDR3aa: CASSPGTANTGELFF
v_gene: TRBV5-8; j_gene: TRBJ2-5; CDR3aa: CASSTGLGAVSETQYF
v_gene: TRBV27; j_gene: TRBJ2-7; CDR3aa: CASSPITLGTGRSYEQYF
v_gene: TRBV5-1; j_gene: TRBJ2-7; CDR3aa: CASSSDRDRHEQYF
v_gene: TRBV7-6; j_gene: TRBJ2-2; CDR3aa: CASSLGGTAGELFF
v_gene: TRBV11-3; j_gene: TRBJ2-2; CDR3aa: CASSLRVRGAGELFF
v_gene: TRBV28; j_gene: TRBJ2-3; CDR3aa: CAHQRGAASSTDTQYF
v_gene: TRBV24-1; j_gene: TRBJ2-7; CDR3aa: CATSDRTSGIYEQYF
v_gene: TRBV7-9; j_gene: TRBJ2-2; CDR3aa: CASKSSVNTGELFF
v_gene: TRBV6-2/TRBV6-3; j_gene: TRBJ2-1; CDR3aa: CASSPPGRGLSYNEQFF
v_gene: TRBV29-1; j_gene: TRBJ2-1; CDR3aa: CSARHGRANYNEQFF
v_gene: TRBV28; j_gene: TRBJ1-2; CDR3aa: CASRRGPNYGYTF
v_gene: TRBV11-1; j_gene: TRBJ2-7; CDR3aa: CASKGVQGATGEQYF